The source of this TCR beta chain is a study of blood T cell dynamics during melanoma immunotherapy. Study results and limitations: The study could not tell melanoma-specific clones from general immune activation.

TCRdb's copy holds only in-frame clones and misses some; the assay was immunoSEQ multiplex PCR. Of about 11,000 clones listed, about 80% are singletons. V was trimmed by 0 bases and J by 0 bases, leaving 9 bases between them. This CDR3 region has 16 residues. The germline gives CDR1 MGHRA, CDR2 YSYEKL. Of note for this clone: Its matching antigen is unknown.

Time point reported: week 3, after first cycle of checkpoint inhibitor. The V call is TRBV4-1, the J call TRBJ1-3, with D maybe TRBD1 (6 bases). The source was blood, collected from a patient treated with checkpoint blockade. The source of this sequence is a human donor with melanoma. Here the CDR3 reads CASSQEWGPSGNTIYF. The CDR3 DNA follows: TGCGCCAGCAGCCAAGAGTGGGGGCCCTCTGGAAACACCATATATTTT.